The rows below give T cell receptor beta chains drawn from one sample of a study of T cell responses to AZD1222 COVID-19 vaccine. Clones were sequenced by immunoSEQ multiplex PCR, and TCRdb holds only the in-frame ones, with some missing. The repertoire holds about 110,000 clones, with around 90% as singletons. The material was peripheral blood, obtained on day 0 of MenACWY control vaccination. Source of these receptors: an adult in good health. CDR3s include the opening cysteine and the closing phenylalanine or tryptophan. The D gene is left open where the match is weak. Only some rows state a clone size, as once, few, many or a class for expanded clones.

size	V	J	D	DNA	CDR3
-	TRBV6-1	TRBJ2-7	-	TGTGCCAGCAGTGAACAGCTTAGCGCAGTGAGCTCCTACGAGCAGTACTTC	CASSEQLSAVSSYEQYF
-	TRBV4-2	TRBJ2-7	-	TGTGCCAGCAGCCCCTCCATAGGAGGGCTGGGGGAGCAGTACTTC	CASSPSIGGLGEQYF
-	TRBV5-1	TRBJ2-1	-	TGCGCCAGCAGCACCGACAGTTGGGGTGAGCAGTTCTTC	CASSTDSWGEQFF
-	TRBV19	TRBJ1-1	TRBD1	TGTGCCAGTAGTATGCAGGGGGGGATGGGGCTTGAAGCTTTCTTT	CASSMQGGMGLEAFF
-	TRBV28	TRBJ1-4	-	TGTGCCAGCAGCCTAAGGGGGACTAATGAAAAACTGTTTTTT	CASSLRGTNEKLFF
-	TRBV6-5	TRBJ1-3	-	TGTGCCAGCAGTTCTGCCGGAGTCTCTGGAAACACCATATATTTT	CASSSAGVSGNTIYF
few	TRBV6-2/TRBV6-3	TRBJ2-2	-	TGTGCCAGCAGTTCCGGTAGGGATCGCAGCACCGGGGAGCTGTTTTTT	CASSSGRDRSTGELFF
few	TRBV7-2	TRBJ1-4	TRBD1	TGTGCCAGCAGCATCAGGGGGCAAAATGAAAAACTGTTTTTT	CASSIRGQNEKLFF
-	TRBV2	TRBJ2-1	TRBD2	TGTGCCAGCAGCCTACTAGCGGCCCGCTACAATGAGCAGTTCTTC	CASSLLAARYNEQFF
-	TRBV19	TRBJ2-1	-	TGTGCCACCCAGGAGGGGGGTAATGAGCAGTTCTTC	CATQEGGNEQFF
-	TRBV13	TRBJ1-1	-	TGTGCCAGCAGCTTCATGCGTGGAGGGGAAGCTTTCTTT	CASSFMRGGEAFF
-	TRBV6-1	TRBJ1-5	-	TGTGCCAGCAGTGAAGCGCTCGGGGATCGTGGCCAGCCCCAGCATTTT	CASSEALGDRGQPQHF
-	TRBV13	TRBJ1-2	TRBD1	TGTGCCACCGGGACAGGGGGCTGGAGGGGACCTAACTATGGCTACACCTTC	CATGTGGWRGPNYGYTF
-	TRBV30	TRBJ2-5	-	TGTGCCTGGAGTGTACGAAAGGCCGATCCTCAAGAGACCCAGTACTTC	CAWSVRKADPQETQYF
-	TRBV27	TRBJ2-5	-	TGTGCCAGCAGTTTAATGGGCACGGAGGGGGAGACCCAGTACTTC	CASSLMGTEGETQYF
-	TRBV4-3	TRBJ1-4	-	TGCGCCAGCAGCCAAGATTGGACCGCACAGGGTGAAAAACTGTTTTTT	CASSQDWTAQGEKLFF
-	TRBV13	TRBJ1-1	-	TGTGCCAGCAGCTTAGCCATTGAAGGGGGTTGGGTAGCTTTCTTT	CASSLAIEGGWVAFF
-	TRBV9	TRBJ2-1	TRBD2	TGTGCCAGCGGGATAATTAGCGGGGGGGCGAGTGAGCAGTTCTTC	CASGIISGGASEQFF
once	TRBV7-2	TRBJ1-5	-	TGTGCCAGCAGCTTAGGTGAGGGGCAGCCCCAGCATTTT	CASSLGEGQPQHF
-	TRBV10-3	TRBJ2-2	TRBD1	TGTGCCATCAGTGAGTCTGGCAAAGGGACAGGACTTACCGGGGAGCTGTTTTTT	CAISESGKGTGLTGELFF
-	TRBV2	TRBJ1-5	-	TGTGCCAGCAGATACCGTGGGGGTAATCAGCCCCAGCATTTT	CASRYRGGNQPQHF
-	TRBV3-1/TRBV3-2	TRBJ1-5	-	TGTGCCAGCAGCCAAGAAGGCGCCAGGCCCCTTGAGGAGCCCCAGCATTTT	CASSQEGARPLEEPQHF
-	TRBV9	TRBJ1-6	-	TGTGCCAGCGGGGAGGGGCTAACAAATTCACCCCTCCACTTT	CASGEGLTNSPLHF
-	TRBV6-5	TRBJ1-2	-	TGTGCCAGCAGTACCCTGGAGGGACGGAACTATGGCTACACCTTC	CASSTLEGRNYGYTF
-	TRBV4-1	TRBJ2-1	TRBD2	TGCGCCAGCAGCCTCGGACTAGCGGGAGTAGAGCAGTTCTTC	CASSLGLAGVEQFF
-	TRBV5-1	TRBJ2-7	-	TGCGCCAGCAGCTCGGAGGGGCAGCAGTACTTC	CASSSEGQQYF
-	TRBV7-2	TRBJ2-5	TRBD1	TGTGCCAGCAGCCGTGCCGGTCCAGGGGGATTCCAAGAGACCCAGTACTTC	CASSRAGPGGFQETQYF
-	TRBV16	TRBJ1-6	TRBD1	TGTGCCAGCAGACCGGGGGACAGCTCCTATAATTCACCCCTCCACTTT	CASRPGDSSYNSPLHF
-	TRBV19	TRBJ2-2	-	TGTGCCAGTAGTAGCTTTTTGGAGGCCGGGGAGCTGTTTTTT	CASSSFLEAGELFF
-	TRBV7-2	TRBJ1-2	TRBD1	TGTGCCAGCAGCCGTCCGTCACAGGGGGCGGACTATGGCTACACCTTC	CASSRPSQGADYGYTF
-	TRBV5-1	TRBJ1-2	-	TGCGCCAGCAGCTTGGGGACAGTCTCTAACTATGGCTACACCTTC	CASSLGTVSNYGYTF
-	TRBV6-6	TRBJ1-5	-	TGTGCCAGCAGCTCGGGTTTTAATCAGCCCCAGCATTTT	CASSSGFNQPQHF
-	TRBV28	TRBJ1-4	-	TGTGCCAGCAGTTTCCGGACCGGGACATATGAAAAACTGTTTTTT	CASSFRTGTYEKLFF
-	TRBV5-8	TRBJ2-6	-	TGTGCCACTGGCTCTGGGGCCAACGTCCTGACTTTC	CATGSGANVLTF
once	TRBV7-7	TRBJ2-5	-	TGTGCTAGCAGCTTAGAGGGGGGGACCCAGTACTTC	CASSLEGGTQYF
-	TRBV28	TRBJ1-2	TRBD1	TGTGCCAGCATCCCCAGGGGGACCCCTCCCGGCTACACCTTC	CASIPRGTPPGYTF
-	TRBV7-2	TRBJ1-1	TRBD1	TGTGCCAGCAGCTTAACAGGGGGCACCACTGAAGCTTTCTTT	CASSLTGGTTEAFF
-	TRBV28	TRBJ1-1	-	TGTGCCATTAAGCGCCAAAGTGTTAGGACTCACACTGAAGCTTTCTTT	CAIKRQSVRTHTEAFF
-	TRBV28	TRBJ2-3	-	TGTGCCAGCAGCTTCTTTGGCCGCAAGGATACGCAGTATTTT	CASSFFGRKDTQYF
-	TRBV12-3/TRBV12-4	TRBJ1-1	-	TGTGCCAGCAGCCCCTCTTGGGAGGCTGAAGCTTTCTTT	CASSPSWEAEAFF
-	TRBV7-2	TRBJ2-1	-	TGTGCCAGCAGCGCGGGACAGCCACCCTTCAATGAGCAGTTCTTC	CASSAGQPPFNEQFF
-	TRBV5-1	TRBJ1-5	TRBD1	TGCGCCAGCAGCTTTTCGACAGGGGATCAGCCCCAGCATTTT	CASSFSTGDQPQHF
-	TRBV28	TRBJ1-2	-	TGTGCCAGCCGCCTGGCCGGCCGGGCAGAACATAATGGCTACACCTTC	CASRLAGRAEHNGYTF
-	TRBV6-5	TRBJ1-2	-	TGTGCCAGCAGTTCCCGGATTTACGGAGGCTATGGCTACACCTTC	CASSSRIYGGYGYTF
-	TRBV4-2	TRBJ1-1	TRBD1	TGTGCCAGCAGCCAAGTTGTCTCGGGCAGGGGGCTTGGGAACACTGAAGCTTTCTTT	CASSQVVSGRGLGNTEAFF
-	TRBV24-1	TRBJ1-3	-	TGTGCCACCAGTGACCCTCGAGGGAGTGGAAACACCATATATTTT	CATSDPRGSGNTIYF
-	TRBV11-2	TRBJ2-3	-	TGTGCCAGCGGGGCAGGGAGGGGGGATACGCAGTATTTT	CASGAGRGDTQYF
once	TRBV24-1	TRBJ2-1	TRBD2	TGTGCCACCAGTGACAGTAGCGGGGACTCCTACAATGAGCAGTTCTTC	CATSDSSGDSYNEQFF
-	TRBV16	TRBJ1-1	TRBD1	TGTGCCAGCAGCCAGAACAGGGGCGGGGGCACTGAAGCTTTCTTT	CASSQNRGGGTEAFF
-	TRBV3-1/TRBV3-2	TRBJ2-5	-	TGTGCCAGCAGCCACTTCGGCGGAGTCCAAGAGACCCAGTACTTC	CASSHFGGVQETQYF
-	TRBV3-1/TRBV3-2	TRBJ2-3	-	TGTGCCAGCACCCCAATGGGTTTCACAGATACGCAGTATTTT	CASTPMGFTDTQYF
-	TRBV27	TRBJ2-7	-	TGTGCCAGCAGTACGGGGAGCTCCTACGAGCAGTACTTC	CASSTGSSYEQYF
-	TRBV11-3	TRBJ2-1	-	TGTGCCAGCAGCTTGACCCCGGATGAGCAGTTCTTC	CASSLTPDEQFF
-	TRBV7-3	TRBJ1-1	-	TGTGCCAGCAGCTTTACAGGGAGGACTGAAGCTTTCTTT	CASSFTGRTEAFF